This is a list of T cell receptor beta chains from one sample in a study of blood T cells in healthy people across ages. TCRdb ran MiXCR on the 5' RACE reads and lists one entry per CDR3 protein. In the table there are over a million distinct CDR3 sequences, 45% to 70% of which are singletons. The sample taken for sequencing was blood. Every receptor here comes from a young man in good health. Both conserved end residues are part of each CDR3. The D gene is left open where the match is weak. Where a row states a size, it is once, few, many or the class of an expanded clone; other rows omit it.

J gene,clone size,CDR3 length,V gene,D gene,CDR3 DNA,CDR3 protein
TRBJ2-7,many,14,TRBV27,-,TGTGCCAGCTTTCCCAGGGTTAGCTCCTACGAGCAGTACTTC,CASFPRVSSYEQYF
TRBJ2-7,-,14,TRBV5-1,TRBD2,TGCGCCAGCAGACTTTTAGCGGGAGGACGAGCGAAGTACTTC,CASRLLAGGRAKYF
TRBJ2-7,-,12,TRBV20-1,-,TGCAGTGCCGCCCTGGTGGACAACGAGCAGTACTTC,CSAALVDNEQYF
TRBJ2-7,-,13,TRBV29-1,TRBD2,TGCAGCGTTGTACTAGCGGGAGGGCCCCAGCAGTACTTC,CSVVLAGGPQQYF
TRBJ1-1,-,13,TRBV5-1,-,TGCGCCAGCAGCTGGGACACCTACACTGAAGCTTTCTTT,CASSWDTYTEAFF
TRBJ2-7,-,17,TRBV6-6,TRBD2,TGTGCCAGCAGTTACAGAATGACTAGCGGGAGCTCGTACGAGCAGTACTTC,CASSYRMTSGSSYEQYF
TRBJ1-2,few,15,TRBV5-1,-,TGCGCCAGCAGCACCGGAGGGTCTTCAAACTATGGCTACACCTTC,CASSTGGSSNYGYTF
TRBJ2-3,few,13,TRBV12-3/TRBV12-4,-,TGTGCCATCAGAGGGGCAGGGGATTATACGCAGTATTTT,CAIRGAGDYTQYF
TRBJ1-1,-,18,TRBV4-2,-,TGTGCCAGCAGCCAAGATATTTTTACAGGTTACATGAACACTGAAGCTTTCTTT,CASSQDIFTGYMNTEAFF
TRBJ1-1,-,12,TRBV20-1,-,TGCAGTGCTAGTAGGCTATTGACTGAAGCTTTCTTT,CSASRLLTEAFF
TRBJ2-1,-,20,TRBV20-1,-,TGCAGTGCTAGAGATCCCACAGCGAGAAGCGGACGAGCCTACTACAATGAGCAGTTCTTC,CSARDPTARSGRAYYNEQFF
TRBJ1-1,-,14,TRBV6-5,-,TGTGCCAGCAGTTACTCGACCGGGATTGAGTCAGCTTTCTTT,CASSYSTGIESAFF
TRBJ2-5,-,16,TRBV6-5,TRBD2,TGTGCCAGCAGTTACTCCGGACTAGCGGTTCAAGAGACCCAGTACTTC,CASSYSGLAVQETQYF
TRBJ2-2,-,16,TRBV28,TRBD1,TGTGCCAGCACACTGACAGGACAGGGCAACACCGGGGAGCTGTTTTTT,CASTLTGQGNTGELFF
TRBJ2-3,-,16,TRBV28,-,TGTGCCAGCAGTCGGACAGAGACTTCTAGCACAGATACGCAGTATTTT,CASSRTETSSTDTQYF
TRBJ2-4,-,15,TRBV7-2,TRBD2,TGTGCCAGCAGCTTGGCTAGCGGGGCAGAAAACATTCAGTACTTC,CASSLASGAENIQYF
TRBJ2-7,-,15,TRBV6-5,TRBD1,TGTGCCAGCAGTTACGACAGGGATGGCGCCTACGAGCAGTACTTC,CASSYDRDGAYEQYF
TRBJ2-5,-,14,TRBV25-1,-,TGTGCCAGCAGGGCGGACCAGGGGATCGAGACCCAGTACTTC,CASRADQGIETQYF
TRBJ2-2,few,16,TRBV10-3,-,TGTGCCATCAGTGAGAGAGGGGCGGTAGACACCGGGGAGCTGTTTTTT,CAISERGAVDTGELFF
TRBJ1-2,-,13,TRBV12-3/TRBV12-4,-,TGTGCCAGCAGCCGGGACGGAAACTATGGCTACACCTTC,CASSRDGNYGYTF
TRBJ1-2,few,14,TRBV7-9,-,TGTGCCAGCAGCTTAGCAGCGACAGTTGACGGCTACACCTTC,CASSLAATVDGYTF
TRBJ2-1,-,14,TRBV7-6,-,TGTGCCAGCAGCTTAGCGGAGGCCTCTAATGAGCAGTTCTTC,CASSLAEASNEQFF
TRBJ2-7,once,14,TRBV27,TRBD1,TGTGCCAGCAGTTTGAGCAGGGGGCGCCACGAGCAGTACTTC,CASSLSRGRHEQYF
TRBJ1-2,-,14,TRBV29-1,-,TGCAGCGTCGTTGACGAGGGGACCAGCTATGGCTACACCTTC,CSVVDEGTSYGYTF
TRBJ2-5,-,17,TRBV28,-,TGTGCCAGCACCCTGAATTGGGCAGGCTCCGGGGTAGAGACCCAGTACTTC,CASTLNWAGSGVETQYF
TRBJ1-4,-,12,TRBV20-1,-,TGCAGTGCTGCCCGAATGGGTGAAAAACTGTTTTTT,CSAARMGEKLFF
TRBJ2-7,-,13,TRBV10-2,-,TGCGCCAGCCAAATCGACCGGTCCTACGAGCAGTACTTC,CASQIDRSYEQYF
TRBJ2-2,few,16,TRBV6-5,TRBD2,TGTGCCAGCAGTTACTGGGCTAGCGGGTACACCGGGGAGCTGTTTTTT,CASSYWASGYTGELFF
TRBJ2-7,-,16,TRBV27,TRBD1,TGTGCCAGCAGGATAACAGGGGCTACTACCTCCTACGAGCAGTACTTC,CASRITGATTSYEQYF
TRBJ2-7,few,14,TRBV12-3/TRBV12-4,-,TGTGCCAGCAGTTTAGTGACTGGATCTCGCGAGCAGTACTTC,CASSLVTGSREQYF
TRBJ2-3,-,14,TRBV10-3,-,TGTGCCATCACTGGAGGGGGCGGCACAGATACGCAGTATTTT,CAITGGGGTDTQYF
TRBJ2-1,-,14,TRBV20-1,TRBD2,TGCAGTGCTAGACTGGCGGGAGGGGTCAATGAGCAGTTCTTC,CSARLAGGVNEQFF
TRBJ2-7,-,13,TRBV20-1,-,TGCTGCCCATGGAGTCCTCGCTCGTACGAGCAGTACTTC,CCPWSPRSYEQYF
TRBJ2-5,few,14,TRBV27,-,TGCGCCAGCAGCTTGACGGGGGGCGGTGAGACCCAGTACTTC,CASSLTGGGETQYF
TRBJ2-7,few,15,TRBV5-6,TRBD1,TGTGCCAGCAGCCCGCCGGGACAGGCAAGTTACGAGCAGTACTTC,CASSPPGQASYEQYF
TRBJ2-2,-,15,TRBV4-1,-,TGCGCCAGCAGCCAAGATATTATGAACACCGGGGAGCTGTTTTTT,CASSQDIMNTGELFF
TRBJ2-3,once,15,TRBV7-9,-,TGTGCCAGCAGCGAGGCTCGTGCTGGCACAGATACGCAGTATTTT,CASSEARAGTDTQYF
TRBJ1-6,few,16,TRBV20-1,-,TGCAGTGCGGGCGTAAAGGGCAGGGCCTATAATTCACCCCTCCACTTT,CSAGVKGRAYNSPLHF